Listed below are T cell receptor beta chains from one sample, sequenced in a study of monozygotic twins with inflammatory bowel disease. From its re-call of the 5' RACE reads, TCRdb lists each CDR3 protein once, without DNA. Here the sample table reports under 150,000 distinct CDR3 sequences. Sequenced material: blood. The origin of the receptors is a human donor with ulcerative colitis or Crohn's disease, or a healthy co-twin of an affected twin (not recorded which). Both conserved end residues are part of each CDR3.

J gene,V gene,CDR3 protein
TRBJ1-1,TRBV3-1,CASSPPGPPSDTEAFF
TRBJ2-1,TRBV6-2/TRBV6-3,CASSSSSGGLIGEQFF
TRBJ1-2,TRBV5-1,CASSLGTGDTYGYTF
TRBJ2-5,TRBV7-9,CASSYGGQETQYF
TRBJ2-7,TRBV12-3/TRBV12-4,CASRKKGARLEQYF
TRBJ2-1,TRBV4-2,CASSQEVEGRQFF
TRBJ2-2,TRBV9,CASSVDFGTATGELFF
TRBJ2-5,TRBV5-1,CASTAGSTQETQYF
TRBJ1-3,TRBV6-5,CASSYSRNSVISGNTIYF
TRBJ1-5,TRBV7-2,CASSPGGSNQPQHF
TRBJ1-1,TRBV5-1,CASSLVFDTEAFF
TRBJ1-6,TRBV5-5,CASSQGQPSPLHF
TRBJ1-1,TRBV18,CASSPTGMNTEAFF
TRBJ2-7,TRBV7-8,CASSLVGVTAREQYF
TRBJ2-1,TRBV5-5,CASSLVAQGFGEQFF
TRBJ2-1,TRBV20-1,CSAAGHNEQFF
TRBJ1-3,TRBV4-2,CASTQDGRTSGNTIYF
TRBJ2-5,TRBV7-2,CASSLVRETQYF
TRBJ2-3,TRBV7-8,CASSLVHFDTQYF
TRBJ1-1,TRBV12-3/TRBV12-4,CASSLARSRATEAFF